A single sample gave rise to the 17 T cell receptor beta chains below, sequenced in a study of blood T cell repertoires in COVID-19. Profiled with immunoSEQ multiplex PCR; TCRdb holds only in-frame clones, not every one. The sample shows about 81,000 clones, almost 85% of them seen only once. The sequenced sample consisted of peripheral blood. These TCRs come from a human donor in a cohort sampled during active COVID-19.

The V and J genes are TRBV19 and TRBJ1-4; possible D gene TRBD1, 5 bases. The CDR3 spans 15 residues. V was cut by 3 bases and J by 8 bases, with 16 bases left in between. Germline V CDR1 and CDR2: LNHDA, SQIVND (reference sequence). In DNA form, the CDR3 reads TGTGCCAGTAGTATGTACCAGGGTAGAAAAGAAAAACTGTTTTTT. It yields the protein CASSMYQGRKEKLFF.

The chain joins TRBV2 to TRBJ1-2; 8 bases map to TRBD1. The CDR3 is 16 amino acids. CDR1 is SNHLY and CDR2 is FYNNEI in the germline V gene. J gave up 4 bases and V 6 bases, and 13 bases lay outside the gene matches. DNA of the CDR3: TGTGCCAGCAGGGTGTGGACAGGGTTCGATTTCTATGGCTACACCTTC. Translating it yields CASRVWTGFDFYGYTF.

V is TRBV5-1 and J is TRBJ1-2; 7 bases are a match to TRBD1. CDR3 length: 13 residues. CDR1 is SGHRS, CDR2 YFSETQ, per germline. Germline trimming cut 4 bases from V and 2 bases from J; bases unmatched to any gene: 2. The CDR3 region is CASSGGQNYGYTF. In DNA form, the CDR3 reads TGCGCCAGCAGCGGGGGACAGAACTATGGCTACACCTTC. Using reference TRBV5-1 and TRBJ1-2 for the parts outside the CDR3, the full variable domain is KAGVTQTPRYLIKTRGQQVTLSCSPISGHRSVSWYQQTPGQGLQFLFEYFSETQRNKGNFPGRFSGRQFSNSRSEMNVSTLELGDSALYLCASSGGQNYGYTFGSGTRLTVV.

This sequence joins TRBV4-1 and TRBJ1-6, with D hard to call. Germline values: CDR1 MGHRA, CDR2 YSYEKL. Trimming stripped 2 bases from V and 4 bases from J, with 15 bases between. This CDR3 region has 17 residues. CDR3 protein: CASSQPREGPYNSPLHF. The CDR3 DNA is TGCGCCAGCAGCCAACCCCGCGAGGGCCCATATAATTCACCCCTCCACTTT.

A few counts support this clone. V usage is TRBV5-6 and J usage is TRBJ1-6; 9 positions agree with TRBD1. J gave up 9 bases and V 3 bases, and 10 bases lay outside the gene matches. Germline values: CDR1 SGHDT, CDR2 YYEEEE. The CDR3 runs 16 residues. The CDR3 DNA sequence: TGTGCCAGCAGCTCTTCCTGGACAGGGGAGGGTTCACCCCTCCACTTT. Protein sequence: CASSSSWTGEGSPLHF.

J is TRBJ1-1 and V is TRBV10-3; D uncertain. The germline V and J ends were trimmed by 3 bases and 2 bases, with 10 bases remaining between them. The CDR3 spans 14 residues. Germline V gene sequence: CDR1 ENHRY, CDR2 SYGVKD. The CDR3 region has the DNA TGTGCCATCAGTGACAATATGGGCAACACTGAAGCTTTCTTT. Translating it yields CAISDNMGNTEAFF.

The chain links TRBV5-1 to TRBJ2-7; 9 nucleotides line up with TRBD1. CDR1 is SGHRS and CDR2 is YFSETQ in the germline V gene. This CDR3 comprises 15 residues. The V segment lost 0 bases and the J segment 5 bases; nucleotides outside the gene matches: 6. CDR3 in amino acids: CASSLGGQGLDEQYF. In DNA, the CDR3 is TGCGCCAGCAGCTTGGGGGGACAGGGACTGGACGAGCAGTACTTC.

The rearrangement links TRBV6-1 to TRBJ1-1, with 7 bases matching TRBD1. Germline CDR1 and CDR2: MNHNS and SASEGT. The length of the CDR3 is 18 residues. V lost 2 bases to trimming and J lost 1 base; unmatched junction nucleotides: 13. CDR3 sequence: CASSENGWAGQKNTEAFF. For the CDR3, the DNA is TGTGCCAGCAGTGAAAATGGCTGGGCGGGACAGAAGAACACTGAAGCTTTCTTT.

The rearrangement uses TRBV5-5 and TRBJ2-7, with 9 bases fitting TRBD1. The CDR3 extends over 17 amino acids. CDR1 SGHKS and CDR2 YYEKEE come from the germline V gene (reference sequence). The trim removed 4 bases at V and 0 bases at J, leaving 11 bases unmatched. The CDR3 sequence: CASSLPTWTGDSYEQYF. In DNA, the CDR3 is TGTGCCAGCAGCCTACCGACATGGACAGGGGACTCCTACGAGCAGTACTTC. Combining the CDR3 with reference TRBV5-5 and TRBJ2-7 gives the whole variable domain DAGVTQSPTHLIKTRGQQVTLRCSPISGHKSVSWYQQVLGQGPQFIFQYYEKEERGRGNFPDRFSARQFPNYSSELNVNALLLGDSALYLCASSLPTWTGDSYEQYFGPGTRLTVT.

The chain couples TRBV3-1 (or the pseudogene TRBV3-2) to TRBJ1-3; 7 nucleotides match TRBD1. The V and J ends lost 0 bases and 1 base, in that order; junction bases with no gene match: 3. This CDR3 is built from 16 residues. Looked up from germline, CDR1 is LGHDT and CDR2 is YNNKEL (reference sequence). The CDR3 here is CASSQDTGASGNTIYF. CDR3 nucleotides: TGTGCCAGCAGCCAAGATACAGGGGCGTCTGGAAACACCATATATTTT.

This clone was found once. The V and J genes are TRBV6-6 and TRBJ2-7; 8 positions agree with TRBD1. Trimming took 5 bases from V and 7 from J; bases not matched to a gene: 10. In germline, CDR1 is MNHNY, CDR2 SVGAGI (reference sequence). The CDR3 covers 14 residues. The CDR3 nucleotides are TGTGCCAGCAGTCAGGGACAGGAGATTGGGGAGCAGTACTTC. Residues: CASSQGQEIGEQYF.

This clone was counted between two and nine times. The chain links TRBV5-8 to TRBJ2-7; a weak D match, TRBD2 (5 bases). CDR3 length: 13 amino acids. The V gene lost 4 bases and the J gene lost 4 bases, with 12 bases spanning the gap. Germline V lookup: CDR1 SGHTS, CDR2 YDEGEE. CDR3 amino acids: CASSAEGAYEQYF. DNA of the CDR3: TGTGCCAGCAGCGCCGAGGGCGCTTACGAGCAGTACTTC.

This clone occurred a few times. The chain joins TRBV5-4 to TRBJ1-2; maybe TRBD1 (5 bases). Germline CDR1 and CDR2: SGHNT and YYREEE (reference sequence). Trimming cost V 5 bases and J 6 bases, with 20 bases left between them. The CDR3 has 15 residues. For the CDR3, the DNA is TGTGCCAGCAGGAAGGAGGGGACGGGGCTTGATGGCTACACCTTC. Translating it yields CASRKEGTGLDGYTF.

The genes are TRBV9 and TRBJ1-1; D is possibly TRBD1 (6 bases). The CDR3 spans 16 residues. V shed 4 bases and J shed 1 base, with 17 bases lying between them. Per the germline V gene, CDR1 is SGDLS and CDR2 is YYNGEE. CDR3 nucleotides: TGTGCCAGCAGCCCCGGGACACCGGGGAGGAACACTGAAGCTTTCTTT. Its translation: CASSPGTPGRNTEAFF.

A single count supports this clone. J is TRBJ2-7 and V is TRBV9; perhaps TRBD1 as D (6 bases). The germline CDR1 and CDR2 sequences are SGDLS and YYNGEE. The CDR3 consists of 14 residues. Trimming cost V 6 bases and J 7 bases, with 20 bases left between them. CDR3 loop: CASTLGPQGNEQYF. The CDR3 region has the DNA TGTGCCAGCACCCTGGGACCACAGGGCAATGAGCAGTACTTC.

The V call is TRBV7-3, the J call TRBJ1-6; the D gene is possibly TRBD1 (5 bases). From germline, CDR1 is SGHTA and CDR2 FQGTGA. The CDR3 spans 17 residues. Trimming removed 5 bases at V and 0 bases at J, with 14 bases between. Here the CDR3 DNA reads TGTGCCAGCAGCGCGCAGGGTCAGGGCTCCTATAATTCACCCCTCCACTTT. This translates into CASSAQGQGSYNSPLHF.

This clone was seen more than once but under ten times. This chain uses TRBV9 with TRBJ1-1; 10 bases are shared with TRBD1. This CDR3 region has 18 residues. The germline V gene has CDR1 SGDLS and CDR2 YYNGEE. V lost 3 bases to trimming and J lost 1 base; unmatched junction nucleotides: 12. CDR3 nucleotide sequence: TGTGCCAGCAGCGCAGACCCGGGGGGACAGGGGTCGAACACTGAAGCTTTCTTT. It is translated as CASSADPGGQGSNTEAFF.